What follows are 27 T cell receptor beta chains derived from one specimen sequenced in a study of cytomegalovirus exposure and HLA in healthy donors. Amplification used 60 Vbeta primers and 13 Jbeta primers. Some clones are missing from TCRdb's copy, which holds only in-frame ones; the method was immunoSEQ multiplex PCR. This sample yields fewer than 200,000 clones, of which approximately 80% are seen a single time; roughly 4.8% belongs to the top ten. What was sequenced was PBMCs. The receptors originated from a woman aged 50 to 60 in good health and CMV-seropositive.

The chain has TRBV7-2 and TRBJ1-2, with D tentatively TRBD1 (5 bases). The germline V and J ends were trimmed by 2 bases and 3 bases, with 13 bases remaining between them. The germline gives CDR1 SGHTA, CDR2 FQGNSA. The CDR3 has 15 residues. The CDR3 region has the DNA TGTGCCAGCAGCTTACAGGGAGGTAGGGACTATGGCTACACCTTC. Translation gives CASSLQGGRDYGYTF.

This sequence joins TRBV7-9 and TRBJ2-7; D not resolved. V was trimmed by 5 bases and J by 5 bases, leaving 7 bases between them. Germline CDR1 is SEHNR and CDR2 is FQNEAQ (reference sequence). The CDR3 is 11 amino acids. This chain's CDR3 is CASSPTDEQYF. In nucleotides, the CDR3 is TGTGCCAGCAGCCCTACAGACGAGCAGTACTTC.

The chain employs TRBV6-5 and TRBJ1-2; maybe TRBD1 (6 bases). The CDR3 is 16 residues long. Per the germline V gene, CDR1 is MNHEY and CDR2 is SVGAGI. The V end lost 2 bases, the J end lost 6 bases, and 19 bases lay between the germline ends. The chain's CDR3 is CASSYVRTAYLNGYTF. DNA of the CDR3: TGTGCCAGCAGTTACGTTAGGACAGCCTATTTAAATGGCTACACCTTC.

The rearrangement links TRBV10-3 to TRBJ1-2, with D tentatively TRBD1 (6 bases). The germline gives CDR1 ENHRY, CDR2 SYGVKD. This CDR3 comprises 12 residues. Between the trimmed V and J ends, which lost 6 bases and 6 bases, there was a span of 11 bases. The CDR3 reads CAISAQGDGYTF. The DNA for the CDR3 is TGTGCCATCAGCGCACAGGGTGATGGCTACACCTTC.

The CDR3 sequence is CTSSQARVAGEETQYF. CDR3 DNA sequence: TGCACCAGCAGCCAAGCCCGAGTAGCGGGAGAAGAGACCCAGTACTTC. The genes are TRBV1 and TRBJ2-5; the table's D call of TRBD2 was not tested on the DNA. TRBV1 is a pseudogene locus. The CDR3 is 16 amino acids.

The chain recombines TRBV5-6 with TRBJ1-3, with 9 positions matching TRBD1. The J segment lost 1 base and the V segment lost 3 bases, leaving 2 bases of the junction unmatched. In germline, CDR1 is SGHDT, CDR2 YYEEEE. The CDR3 totals 15 residues. The CDR3 bases are TGTGCCAGCAGCTCAGGGACAGGGTCTGGAAACACCATATATTTT. It yields the protein CASSSGTGSGNTIYF.

The chain has TRBV21-1 and TRBJ2-1; the table's D gene call, TRBD1, was not cross checked with the DNA. TRBV21-1 is shown as a pseudogene. The CDR3 extends over 16 amino acids. The DNA of the CDR3 is TGTGCCAGCAGCAAAAATGGGACAGGGGATTACAATGAGCAGTTCTTC. It is translated as CASSKNGTGDYNEQFF.

The rearrangement joins TRBV5-1 to TRBJ1-2; D remains ambiguous. This CDR3 spans 16 amino acids. V lost 2 bases to trimming and J lost 5 bases, with 19 bases between them. Germline CDR1 reads SGHRS; CDR2 reads YFSETQ. The CDR3 DNA reads as TGCGCCAGCAGCTTATCAGGCTCCTCTTTGGTTTATGGCTACACCTTC. Translated: CASSLSGSSLVYGYTF. Combining the CDR3 with reference TRBV5-1 and TRBJ1-2 gives the whole variable domain KAGVTQTPRYLIKTRGQQVTLSCSPISGHRSVSWYQQTPGQGLQFLFEYFSETQRNKGNFPGRFSGRQFSNSRSEMNVSTLELGDSALYLCASSLSGSSLVYGYTFGSGTRLTVV.

V is TRBV28 and J is TRBJ1-1, with 7 bases identical to TRBD1. CDR1 MDHEN and CDR2 SYDVKM come from the germline V gene. The V segment lost 6 bases and the J segment 1 base; nucleotides outside the gene matches: 2. This CDR3 has 13 amino acids. The CDR3 here is CASRAGGNTEAFF. The CDR3, as DNA: TGTGCCAGCAGGGCAGGGGGGAACACTGAAGCTTTCTTT.

The V call is TRBV7-2, the J call TRBJ2-5; D perhaps matches TRBD2 (5 bases). The CDR3 runs 13 residues. V lost 5 bases and J 7 bases, leaving 14 bases between the germline ends. Per germline, CDR1 SGHTA and CDR2 FQGNSA. The CDR3 DNA sequence: TGTGCCAGCAGCCTCCCGGGGAGTGGGACCCAGTACTTC. It translates to CASSLPGSGTQYF.

CDR3 sequence reads: CASSLVGEVELIATNTEAFF. CDR3 nucleotide sequence: TGTGCCAGCAGCTTGGTGGGTGAGGTCGAGCTAATCGCTACCAACACTGAAGCTTTCTTT. The chain links TRBV7-3 to TRBJ1-1; D gene uncertain. Germline lookup yields CDR1 SGHTA and CDR2 FQGTGA. There are 20 residues in the CDR3. V lost 3 bases and J lost 2, with 28 bases in between. Complete variable domain (other parts from reference TRBV7-3 and TRBJ1-1): GAGVSQTPSNKVTEKGKYVELRCDPISGHTALYWYRQSLGQGPEFLIYFQGTGAADDSGLPNDRFFAVRPEGSVSTLKIQRTERGDSAVYLCASSLVGEVELIATNTEAFFGQGTRLTVV.

V is TRBV6-5 and J is TRBJ1-4; 8 bases match TRBD1. The ends lost 5 bases at V and 8 bases at J; junction bases unmatched: 7. CDR3 length: 14 residues. Per the germline V gene, CDR1 is MNHEY and CDR2 is SVGAGI. The CDR3 DNA sequence: TGTGCCAGCAGTCAGACAGGGGAAACGGAAAAACTGTTTTTT. It specifies CASSQTGETEKLFF.

This chain links TRBV19 with TRBJ1-3; 7 bases agree with TRBD1. Trimming removed 5 bases from V and 5 bases from J; junction bases left unmatched: 6. This CDR3 spans 14 amino acids. The germline V gene has CDR1 LNHDA and CDR2 SQIVND (reference sequence). The CDR3 sequence: CASSPPGQRNTIYF. The CDR3, as DNA: TGTGCCAGTAGTCCCCCGGGACAGCGAAACACCATATATTTT.

J is TRBJ2-1 and V is TRBV15; 7 bases agree with TRBD1. The germline V gene has CDR1 LNHNV and CDR2 YYDKDF (reference sequence). The CDR3 is made up of 15 amino acids. The J segment lost 9 bases and the V segment lost 1 base, leaving 9 bases of the junction unmatched. As DNA, the CDR3 is TGTGCCACCAGCAGAGTTGGTAGGGGGCTTGGTGAGCAGTTCTTC. The encoded protein is CATSRVGRGLGEQFF.

The rearrangement links TRBV28 to TRBJ2-2; 10 bases match TRBD2. CDR1 and CDR2 from the germline V gene are MDHEN and SYDVKM. The CDR3 totals 15 residues. The trim removed 10 bases at V and 5 bases at J, leaving 10 bases unmatched. The CDR3 DNA reads as TGTGCCACCCCCAAGAGCGGGAGGGGGACCGGGGAGCTGTTTTTT. This sequence encodes CATPKSGRGTGELFF.

The chain has TRBV7-3 and TRBJ2-1; D gene uncertain. The CDR3 is 13 residues long. Germline V gene lookup returns CDR1 SGHTA and CDR2 FQGTGA. Deletions cut 1 base from V and 6 bases from J, with 7 bases between. The CDR3 is CASSLRQGNEQFF. Here the CDR3 DNA reads TGTGCCAGCAGCTTAAGACAAGGCAATGAGCAGTTCTTC.

CDR3 nucleotides: TGTGCCAGCAGTGGTTTTCTAGCGGGAGGAACCGGGGAGCTGTTTTTT. Protein sequence: CASSGFLAGGTGELFF. The chain employs TRBV6-1 and TRBJ2-2; 11 positions match TRBD2. The junction had 6 bases not matched to a gene; V was cut back by 4 bases and J by 5 bases. Germline V gene sequence: CDR1 MNHNS, CDR2 SASEGT. This CDR3 is 16 amino acids long.

This clone was seen a single time. The V call is TRBV5-1, the J call TRBJ1-2; a possible D gene is TRBD1 (5 bases). The CDR3 sequence is 14 residues long. The V end was cut by 4 bases, the J end by 6 bases, with 16 bases between. Germline-derived CDR1 and CDR2 are SGHRS and YFSETQ. DNA of the CDR3: TGCGCCAGCAGCCTGCCGGGGGACGGGGATGGCTACACCTTC. Its protein product is CASSLPGDGDGYTF.

The gene calls are TRBV5-4 and TRBJ2-7, with D possibly matching TRBD1 (5 bases). This CDR3 is 14 amino acids long. Germline V lookup: CDR1 SGHNT, CDR2 YYREEE (reference sequence). V dropped 4 bases and J dropped 2 bases, with 13 bases sitting between them. CDR3 DNA: TGTGCCAGCAGCCCTGAAGGGGCCGCCTACGAGCAGTACTTC. Translated: CASSPEGAAYEQYF.

This rearrangement joins TRBV30 to TRBJ2-7; 7 nucleotides match TRBD1. V shed 7 bases and J 7 bases; nucleotides not matched to a gene: 13. CDR1 GTSNPN and CDR2 SVGIG come from the germline V gene (reference sequence). The CDR3 has 13 amino acids. The CDR3 nucleotides are TGTGCCTTTACGTACAGGGGCTTAGGGGAGCAGTACTTC. This codes for CAFTYRGLGEQYF.

The genes are TRBV7-2 and TRBJ2-5; TRBD2 matches 11 bases. With V trimmed by 5 bases and J by 1 base, 3 bases remained unmatched. Germline V lookup: CDR1 SGHTA, CDR2 FQGNSA. The CDR3 spans 15 residues. In DNA form, the CDR3 reads TGTGCCAGCAGCCTTAGCGGGAGGGGCCAAGAGACCCAGTACTTC. Residues: CASSLSGRGQETQYF.

There are a few counts of this clone. The chain joins TRBV10-1 to TRBJ2-3; D not resolved. The germline V and J ends were trimmed by 3 bases and 1 base, with 20 bases remaining between them. The V gene's germline CDR1 is WNHNN and CDR2 SYGVQD (reference sequence). The CDR3 runs to 18 residues. CDR3 in DNA: TGCGCCAGCAGTGATCTAGGCGGCTCTCCGATCCGCACAGATACGCAGTATTTT. It codes for CASSDLGGSPIRTDTQYF.

The chain carries TRBV28 and TRBJ2-2; 10 bases are a match to TRBD1. CDR3 length equals 15 residues. The germline V gene has CDR1 MDHEN and CDR2 SYDVKM. V lost 10 bases to trimming and J lost 7 bases; unmatched junction nucleotides: 12. The CDR3 DNA follows: TGTGCCACCCAAGGGTCGACAGGGGGCCACGGGGAGCTGTTTTTT. Amino acids: CATQGSTGGHGELFF.

The chain couples TRBV19 to TRBJ1-1; D uncertain. Germline CDR1 and CDR2: LNHDA and SQIVND (reference sequence). With 5 bases removed from V and 6 bases from J, the gap between germline ends came to 16 bases. The CDR3 runs 14 residues. The CDR3 here is CASSVRARGAEAFF. The DNA for the CDR3 is TGTGCCAGTAGTGTGAGGGCCAGAGGAGCTGAAGCTTTCTTT.

The genes are TRBV5-1 and TRBJ2-1; 7 bases fit TRBD2. The CDR3 is made up of 14 amino acids. V was clipped by 0 bases and J by 10 bases; unmatched bases: 7. Germline CDR1 SGHRS, CDR2 YFSETQ. The CDR3 coding sequence is TGCGCCAGCAGCTTGGAACTCGGGGAGGGGGAGCAGTTCTTC. Translated, it gives CASSLELGEGEQFF. The complete variable domain, with remaining parts taken from reference TRBV5-1 and TRBJ2-1, reads KAGVTQTPRYLIKTRGQQVTLSCSPISGHRSVSWYQQTPGQGLQFLFEYFSETQRNKGNFPGRFSGRQFSNSRSEMNVSTLELGDSALYLCASSLELGEGEQFFGPGTRLTVL.

This chain connects TRBV7-8 to TRBJ1-1, with D tentatively TRBD1 (6 bases). The CDR3 sequence is 14 residues long. Trimming took off 3 bases at V and 5 bases at J, with 13 bases between the two ends. Germline V gene sequence: CDR1 SGHVS, CDR2 FQNEAQ. The chain's CDR3 is CASSFAGAPTEAFF. DNA of the CDR3: TGTGCCAGCAGCTTCGCGGGGGCGCCGACTGAAGCTTTCTTT.

The chain has TRBV7-2 and TRBJ1-2; 7 bases match TRBD1. V lost 5 bases to trimming and J lost 6 bases; unmatched junction nucleotides: 15. Germline lookup yields CDR1 SGHTA and CDR2 FQGNSA. This CDR3 spans 16 amino acids. CDR3 nucleotide sequence: TGTGCCAGCAGCCTGAGGGACAGTCCCCCTAGAGATGGCTACACCTTC. It yields the protein CASSLRDSPPRDGYTF.